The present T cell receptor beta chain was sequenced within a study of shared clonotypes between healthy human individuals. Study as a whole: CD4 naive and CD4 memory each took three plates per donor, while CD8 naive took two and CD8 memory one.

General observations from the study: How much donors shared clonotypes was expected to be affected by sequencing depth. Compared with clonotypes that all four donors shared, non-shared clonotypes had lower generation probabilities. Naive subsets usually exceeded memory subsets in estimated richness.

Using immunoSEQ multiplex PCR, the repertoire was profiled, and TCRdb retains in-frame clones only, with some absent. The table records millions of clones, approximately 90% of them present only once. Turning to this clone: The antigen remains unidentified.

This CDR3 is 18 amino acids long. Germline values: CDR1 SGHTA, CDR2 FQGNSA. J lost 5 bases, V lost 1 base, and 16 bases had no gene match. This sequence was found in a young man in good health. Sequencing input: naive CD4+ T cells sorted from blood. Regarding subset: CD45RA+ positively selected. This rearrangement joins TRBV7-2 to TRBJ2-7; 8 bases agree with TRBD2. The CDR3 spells CASSLGLTSVNLANEQYF. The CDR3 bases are TGTGCCAGCAGCTTAGGACTGACTAGCGTTAACTTGGCGAACGAGCAGTACTTC.